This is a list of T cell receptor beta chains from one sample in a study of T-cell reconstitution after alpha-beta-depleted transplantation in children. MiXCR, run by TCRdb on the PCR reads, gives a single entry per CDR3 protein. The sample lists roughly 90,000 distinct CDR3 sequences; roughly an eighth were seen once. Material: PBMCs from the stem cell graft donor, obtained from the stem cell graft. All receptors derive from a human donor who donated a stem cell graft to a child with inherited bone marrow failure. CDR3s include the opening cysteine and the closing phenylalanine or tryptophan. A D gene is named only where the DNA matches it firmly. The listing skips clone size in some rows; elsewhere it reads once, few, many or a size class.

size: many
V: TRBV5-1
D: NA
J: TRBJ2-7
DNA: TGCGCCAGCAGCTTGCTAGAGATGGGCTACGAGCAGTACTTC
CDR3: CASSLLEMGYEQYF

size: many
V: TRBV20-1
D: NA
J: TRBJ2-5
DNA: TGCAGTGCTAGCGAGGGGGCGGGATTTTCAGAGACCCAGTACTTC
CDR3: CSASEGAGFSETQYF

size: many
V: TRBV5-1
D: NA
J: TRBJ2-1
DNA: TGCGCCAGCAGCTGGGGGGTAGCGGATTACAATGAGCAGTTCTTC
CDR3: CASSWGVADYNEQFF

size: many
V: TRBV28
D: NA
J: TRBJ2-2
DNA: TGTGCCAGCATTTCGACGAACACCGGGGAGCTGTTTTTT
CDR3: CASISTNTGELFF

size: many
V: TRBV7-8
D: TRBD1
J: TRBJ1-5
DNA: TGTGCCAGCAGCATCAACAGGGGCCCCAGTCAGCCCCAGCATTTT
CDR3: CASSINRGPSQPQHF

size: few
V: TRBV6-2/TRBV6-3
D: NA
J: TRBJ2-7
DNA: TGTGCCAGCAGTTACTCGGCCGCCCATGAGGAGCAGTACTTC
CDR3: CASSYSAAHEEQYF

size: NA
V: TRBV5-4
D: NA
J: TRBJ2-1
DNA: TGTGCCAGCAGCTTGTATGAGCTACGGAGTAACCCTAGTGAGCAGTTCTTC
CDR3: CASSLYELRSNPSEQFF

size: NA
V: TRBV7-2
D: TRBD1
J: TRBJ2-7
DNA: TGTGCCAGCAGCTTAGCGGCAGGGACAGGGAAGCACGAGCAGTACTTC
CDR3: CASSLAAGTGKHEQYF

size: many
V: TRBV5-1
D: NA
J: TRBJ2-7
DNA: TGCGCCAGCAGGGCAGGGGGGAGCACCGAGCAGTACTTC
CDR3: CASRAGGSTEQYF

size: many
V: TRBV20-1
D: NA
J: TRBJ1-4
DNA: TGCAGTGCTAGTGGGGGGGCGCTTGGGGAAAAACTGTTTTTT
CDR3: CSASGGALGEKLFF

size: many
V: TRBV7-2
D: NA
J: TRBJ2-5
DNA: TGTGCCAGCAGCCTACAGGGGGGGCAAGAGACCCAGTACTTC
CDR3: CASSLQGGQETQYF

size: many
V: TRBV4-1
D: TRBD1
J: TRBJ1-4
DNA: TGCGCCAGCAGCCTAACAGGGGGCACTAATGAAAAACTGTTTTTT
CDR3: CASSLTGGTNEKLFF

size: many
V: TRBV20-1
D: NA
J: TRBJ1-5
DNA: TGCAGTGCCACGGGACAATCTCAGTGGCCCCAGCATTTT
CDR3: CSATGQSQWPQHF

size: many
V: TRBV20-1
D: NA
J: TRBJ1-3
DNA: TGCAGTGCTAGAAGTTGGCAGAACCTAAACACCATATATTTT
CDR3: CSARSWQNLNTIYF

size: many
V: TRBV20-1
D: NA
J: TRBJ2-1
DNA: TGCAGTGCTAGGGCCGCCAATCGGGCCAGCTCCTACAATGAGCAGTTCTTC
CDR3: CSARAANRASSYNEQFF

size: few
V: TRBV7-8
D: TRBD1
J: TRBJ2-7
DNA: TGTGCCAGCAGCTTGCACAGGGGGCCCTCCTACGAGCAGTACTTC
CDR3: CASSLHRGPSYEQYF

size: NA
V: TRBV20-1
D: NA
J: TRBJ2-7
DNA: TGCAGGGCCCTGGCTCCGGGGTACGAGCAGTACTTC
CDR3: CRALAPGYEQYF

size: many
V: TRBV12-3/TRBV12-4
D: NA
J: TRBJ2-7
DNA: TGTGCCAGCAGCCGACCCGGGACCCTCTACTACGAGCAGTACTTC
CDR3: CASSRPGTLYYEQYF

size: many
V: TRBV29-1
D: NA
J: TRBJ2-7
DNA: TGCAGCGTTGTGTCCCAGGACTCCTACGAGCAGTACTTC
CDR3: CSVVSQDSYEQYF

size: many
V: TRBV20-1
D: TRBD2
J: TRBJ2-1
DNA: TGCAGTGCTAGAGTCCCTAGCGGGAGGGCCTACAATGAGCAGTTCTTC
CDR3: CSARVPSGRAYNEQFF

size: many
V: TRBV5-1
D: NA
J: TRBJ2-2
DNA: TGCGCCAGCAGCTTGGGTGCAGGGACGACCGGGGAGCTGTTTTTT
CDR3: CASSLGAGTTGELFF

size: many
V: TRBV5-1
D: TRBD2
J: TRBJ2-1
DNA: TGCGCCAGCAGCTTGGTGCTAGCGGGGCTGTCCTACAATGAGCAGTTCTTC
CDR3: CASSLVLAGLSYNEQFF